This T cell receptor (beta chain) was recorded in a study of T cell changes during pregnancy in multiple sclerosis. Libraries were prepared by immunoSEQ multiplex PCR; TCRdb keeps only in-frame clonotypes and omits some of them. The sample includes more than 7,500 clones, 85% to 90% seen only once; the top ten take roughly 5.4%. Germline CDR1 MNHEY, CDR2 SVGAGI. Trimming took 5 bases from V and 8 from J; bases not matched to a gene: 13. The CDR3 length is 15 residues. The chain is built from TRBV6-5 and TRBJ1-2; TRBD1 aligns across 8 bases. The sequence was obtained from a female donor in good health, enrolled as a control in a pregnancy study. The starting material was CD8+ T cells from peripheral blood mononuclear cells, obtained in the first trimester of pregnancy. The CDR3 DNA reads as TGTGCCAGCAGTGGCCGACGGTGGACAGGGCGCGGCTACACCTTC. Its protein product is CASSGRRWTGRGYTF.